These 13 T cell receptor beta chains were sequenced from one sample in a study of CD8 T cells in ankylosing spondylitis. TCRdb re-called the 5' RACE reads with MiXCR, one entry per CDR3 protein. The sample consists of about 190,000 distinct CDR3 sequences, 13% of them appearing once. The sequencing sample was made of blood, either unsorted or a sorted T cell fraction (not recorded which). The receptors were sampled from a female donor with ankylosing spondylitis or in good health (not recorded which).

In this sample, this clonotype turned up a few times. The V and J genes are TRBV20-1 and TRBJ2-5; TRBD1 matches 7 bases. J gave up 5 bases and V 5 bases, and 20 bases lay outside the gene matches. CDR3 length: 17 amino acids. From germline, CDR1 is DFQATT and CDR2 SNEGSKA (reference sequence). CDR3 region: CSAPRLILQGRGETQYF. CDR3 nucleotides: TGCAGTGCTCCCAGGCTAATACTACAGGGGCGAGGGGAGACCCAGTACTTC.

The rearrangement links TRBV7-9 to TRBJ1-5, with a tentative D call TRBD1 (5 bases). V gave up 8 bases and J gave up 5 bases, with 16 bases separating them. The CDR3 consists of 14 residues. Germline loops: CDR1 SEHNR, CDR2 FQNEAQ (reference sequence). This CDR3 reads CASGSLGRDQPQHF. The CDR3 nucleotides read TGTGCCAGCGGGTCTTTGGGACGCGATCAGCCCCAGCATTTT.

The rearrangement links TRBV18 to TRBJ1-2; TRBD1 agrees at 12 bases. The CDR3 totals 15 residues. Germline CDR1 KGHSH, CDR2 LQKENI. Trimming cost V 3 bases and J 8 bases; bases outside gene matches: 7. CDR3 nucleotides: TGTGCCAGCTCACCGGGACAGGGGGCTCCCTCCGGCTACACCTTC. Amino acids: CASSPGQGAPSGYTF. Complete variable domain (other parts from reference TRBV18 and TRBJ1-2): NAGVMQNPRHLVRRRGQEARLRCSPMKGHSHVYWYRQLPEEGLKFMVYLQKENIIDESGMPKERFSAEFPKEGPSILRIQQVVRGDSAAYFCASSPGQGAPSGYTFGSGTRLTVV.

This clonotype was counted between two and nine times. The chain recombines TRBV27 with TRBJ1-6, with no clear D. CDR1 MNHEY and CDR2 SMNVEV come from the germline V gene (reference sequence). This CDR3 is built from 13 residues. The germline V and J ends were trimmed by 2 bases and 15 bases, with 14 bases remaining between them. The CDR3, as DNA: TGTGCCAGCAGTTTACCAGGTTGGGAGATCCTCCACTTT. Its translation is CASSLPGWEILHF.

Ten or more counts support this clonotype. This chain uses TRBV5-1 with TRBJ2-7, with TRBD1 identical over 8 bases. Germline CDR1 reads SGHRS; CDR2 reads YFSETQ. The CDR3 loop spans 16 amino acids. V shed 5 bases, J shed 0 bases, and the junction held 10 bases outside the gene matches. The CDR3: CASSFLGQASSYEQYF. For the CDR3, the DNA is TGCGCCAGCAGTTTTTTGGGACAGGCGAGCTCCTACGAGCAGTACTTC.

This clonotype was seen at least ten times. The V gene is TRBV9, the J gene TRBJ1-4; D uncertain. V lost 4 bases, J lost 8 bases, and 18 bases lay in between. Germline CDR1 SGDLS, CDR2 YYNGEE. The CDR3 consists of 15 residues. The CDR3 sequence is CASSYVCPRGEKLFF. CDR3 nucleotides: TGTGCCAGCAGCTACGTATGTCCAAGAGGGGAAAAACTGTTTTTT.

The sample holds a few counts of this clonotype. As DNA, the CDR3 is TGTGCCACCAGTTTAGGGGGATCGGCTTTCTTT. It is translated as CATSLGGSAFF. This chain uses TRBV24-1 with TRBJ1-1, with a weak D call TRBD1 (6 bases). CDR3 length: 11 residues. The germline V and J ends were trimmed by 6 bases and 11 bases, with 12 bases remaining between them. Germline assignment: CDR1 KGHDR and CDR2 SFDVKD.

The CDR3 region has the DNA TGTGCCACCAGCGCCCCATGGCTGGACAGAGAGACCCAGTACTTC. It is translated as CATSAPWLDRETQYF. This chain joins TRBV15 and TRBJ2-5; D is perhaps TRBD1 (6 bases). CDR1 and CDR2 from the germline V gene are LNHNV and YYDKDF (reference sequence). V lost 5 bases and J 4 bases, leaving 17 bases between the germline ends. The CDR3 length is 15 residues.

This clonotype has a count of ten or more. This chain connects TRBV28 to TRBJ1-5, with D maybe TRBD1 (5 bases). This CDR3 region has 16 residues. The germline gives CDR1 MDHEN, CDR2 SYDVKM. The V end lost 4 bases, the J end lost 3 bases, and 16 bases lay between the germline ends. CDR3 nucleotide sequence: TGTGCCAGCAGTTCATCAGGGAACAGAGCCAATCAGCCCCAGCATTTT. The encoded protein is CASSSSGNRANQPQHF.

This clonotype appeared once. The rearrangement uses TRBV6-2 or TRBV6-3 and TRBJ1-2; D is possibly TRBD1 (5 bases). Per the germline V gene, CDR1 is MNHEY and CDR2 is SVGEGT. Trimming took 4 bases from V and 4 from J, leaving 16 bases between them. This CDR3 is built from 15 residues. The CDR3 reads CASSSQGEFGYGYTF. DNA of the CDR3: TGTGCCAGCAGTTCTCAAGGGGAGTTTGGCTATGGCTACACCTTC.

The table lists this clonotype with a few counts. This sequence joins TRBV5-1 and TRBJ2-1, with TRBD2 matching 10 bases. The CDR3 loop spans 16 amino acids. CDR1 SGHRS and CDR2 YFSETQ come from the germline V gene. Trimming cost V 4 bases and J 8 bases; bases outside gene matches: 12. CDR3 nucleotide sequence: TGCGCCAGCAGCCCCCAGAGCGGGAGGGCCTTGGATGAGCAGTTCTTC. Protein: CASSPQSGRALDEQFF.

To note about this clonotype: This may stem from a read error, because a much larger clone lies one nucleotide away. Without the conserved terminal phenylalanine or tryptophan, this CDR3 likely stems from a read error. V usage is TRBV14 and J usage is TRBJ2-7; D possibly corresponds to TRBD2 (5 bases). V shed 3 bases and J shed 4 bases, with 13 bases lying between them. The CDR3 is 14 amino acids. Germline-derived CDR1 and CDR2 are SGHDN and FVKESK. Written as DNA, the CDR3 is TGTGCCAGCAGCCACTATGCTAGCCCGTACGAGCAGTACTAC. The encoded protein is CASSHYASPYEQYY.

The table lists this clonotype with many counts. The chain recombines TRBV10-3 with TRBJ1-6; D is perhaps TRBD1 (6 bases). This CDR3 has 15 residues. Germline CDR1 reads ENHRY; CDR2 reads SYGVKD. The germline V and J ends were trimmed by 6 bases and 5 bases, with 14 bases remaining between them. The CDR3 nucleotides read TGTGCCATCAGGGGAACAGGGATTAATAATTCACCCCTCCACTTT. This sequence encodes CAIRGTGINNSPLHF.